Listed below are T cell receptor beta chains from one sample, sequenced in a study of blood T cell repertoires in COVID-19. Assay used: immunoSEQ multiplex PCR; TCRdb lists only in-frame clones, some missing. The table shows 490,000 or so clones, with roughly 90% occurring only once. The sequenced sample consisted of PBMCs or T cells enriched from blood (not recorded which). All receptors come from a woman in her 40s who had recovered from COVID-19. The CDR3 runs from the conserved cysteine through the conserved F or W. Each record gives: D gene, J gene, V gene, clone size, CDR3 length, CDR3 protein, CDR3 DNA. The D gene is left open where the match is weak. Expanded clones get a size class; other rows say once, few or many, or leave the size out.

D gene: TRBD2; J gene: TRBJ2-7; V gene: TRBV3-1/TRBV3-2; clone size: NA; CDR3 length: 18; CDR3 protein: CASSQDCTSGRGIYEQYF; CDR3 DNA: TGTGCCAGCAGCCAAGATTGTACGAGCGGGAGAGGAATCTACGAGCAGTACTTC
D gene: TRBD2; J gene: TRBJ2-7; V gene: TRBV6-4; clone size: once; CDR3 length: 19; CDR3 protein: CASSDPELTRLAGAYEQYF; CDR3 DNA: TGTGCCAGCAGTGACCCTGAACTAACCAGACTAGCGGGAGCCTACGAGCAGTACTTC
D gene: NA; J gene: TRBJ1-2; V gene: TRBV7-2; clone size: once; CDR3 length: 15; CDR3 protein: CASSLDREQLVGYTF; CDR3 DNA: TGTGCCAGCAGCTTAGACAGGGAACAGTTGGTTGGCTACACCTTC
D gene: NA; J gene: TRBJ2-2; V gene: TRBV4-3; clone size: NA; CDR3 length: 12; CDR3 protein: CASPDGGGELFF; CDR3 DNA: TGCGCCAGCCCCGACGGGGGCGGGGAGCTGTTTTTT
D gene: TRBD1; J gene: TRBJ2-7; V gene: TRBV4-3; clone size: NA; CDR3 length: 18; CDR3 protein: CASSIMLLYGTGPYEQYF; CDR3 DNA: TGCGCCAGCAGCATAATGCTCCTTTACGGGACAGGTCCCTACGAGCAGTACTTC
D gene: NA; J gene: TRBJ2-1; V gene: TRBV20-1; clone size: NA; CDR3 length: 10; CDR3 protein: CSTLEEKQFF; CDR3 DNA: TGCAGTACCCTTGAGGAAAAGCAGTTCTTC
D gene: NA; J gene: TRBJ1-1; V gene: TRBV11-2; clone size: NA; CDR3 length: 13; CDR3 protein: CASSLSPNTEAFF; CDR3 DNA: TGTGCCAGCAGCTTATCTCCGAACACTGAAGCTTTCTTT
D gene: TRBD1; J gene: TRBJ2-7; V gene: TRBV4-3; clone size: NA; CDR3 length: 16; CDR3 protein: CASSQAAHRGSYEQYF; CDR3 DNA: TGCGCCAGCAGCCAAGCGGCGCACAGGGGCTCCTACGAGCAGTACTTC
D gene: NA; J gene: TRBJ2-2; V gene: TRBV3-1/TRBV3-2; clone size: NA; CDR3 length: 16; CDR3 protein: CASSQAGTWVSGELFF; CDR3 DNA: TGTGCCAGCAGCCAAGCCGGGACTTGGGTGTCCGGGGAGCTGTTTTTT
D gene: TRBD1; J gene: TRBJ1-2; V gene: TRBV6-5; clone size: NA; CDR3 length: 15; CDR3 protein: CASRSGQGESYGYTF; CDR3 DNA: TGTGCCAGCAGGTCCGGACAGGGGGAGAGCTATGGCTACACCTTC
D gene: TRBD1; J gene: TRBJ1-2; V gene: TRBV29-1; clone size: NA; CDR3 length: 14; CDR3 protein: CSAPDRVKDSGYTF; CDR3 DNA: TGCAGCGCTCCCGACAGGGTTAAAGACTCTGGCTACACCTTC
D gene: TRBD2; J gene: TRBJ2-2; V gene: TRBV5-1; clone size: few; CDR3 length: 18; CDR3 protein: CASSSLTSGRAATGELFF; CDR3 DNA: TGCGCCAGCAGCTCCCTGACTAGCGGGAGGGCCGCCACCGGGGAGCTGTTTTTT
D gene: TRBD2; J gene: TRBJ2-7; V gene: TRBV10-2; clone size: NA; CDR3 length: 16; CDR3 protein: CASSDLTAGGPYEQYF; CDR3 DNA: TGCGCCAGCAGTGATCTAACGGCGGGAGGGCCATACGAGCAGTACTTC
D gene: NA; J gene: TRBJ2-3; V gene: TRBV2; clone size: NA; CDR3 length: 15; CDR3 protein: CASSEALVSTDTQYF; CDR3 DNA: TGTGCCAGCAGTGAAGCGTTAGTTAGCACAGATACGCAGTATTTT
D gene: NA; J gene: TRBJ1-4; V gene: TRBV2; clone size: NA; CDR3 length: 14; CDR3 protein: CANGEFGGQEKLFF; CDR3 DNA: TGTGCCAATGGAGAGTTCGGAGGTCAGGAAAAACTGTTTTTT
D gene: TRBD1; J gene: TRBJ2-2; V gene: TRBV7-2; clone size: NA; CDR3 length: 16; CDR3 protein: CASRARDRANTGELFF; CDR3 DNA: TGTGCCAGCAGGGCGCGGGACAGGGCGAACACCGGGGAGCTGTTTTTT
D gene: TRBD2; J gene: TRBJ2-1; V gene: TRBV11-2; clone size: NA; CDR3 length: 15; CDR3 protein: CASSFSGSSYNEQFF; CDR3 DNA: TGTGCCAGCAGCTTCAGCGGGAGCTCCTACAATGAGCAGTTCTTC
D gene: NA; J gene: TRBJ2-5; V gene: TRBV2; clone size: NA; CDR3 length: 16; CDR3 protein: CASSEASGAPQETQYF; CDR3 DNA: TGTGCCAGCAGTGAAGCTAGTGGGGCACCTCAAGAGACCCAGTACTTC
D gene: NA; J gene: TRBJ1-1; V gene: TRBV4-1; clone size: NA; CDR3 length: 14; CDR3 protein: CASSQEGEANEAFF; CDR3 DNA: TGCGCCAGCAGCCAAGAGGGGGAGGCAAATGAAGCTTTCTTT
D gene: NA; J gene: TRBJ2-7; V gene: TRBV2; clone size: NA; CDR3 length: 14; CDR3 protein: CASSEEGAHGEQYF; CDR3 DNA: TGTGCCAGCAGTGAGGAGGGGGCGCATGGCGAGCAGTACTTC
D gene: NA; J gene: TRBJ1-1; V gene: TRBV7-8; clone size: once; CDR3 length: 13; CDR3 protein: CASSLGAQSEAFF; CDR3 DNA: TGTGCCAGCAGCTTAGGTGCACAGAGTGAAGCTTTCTTT
D gene: NA; J gene: TRBJ2-4; V gene: TRBV4-3; clone size: NA; CDR3 length: 18; CDR3 protein: CASSQEVRAPLAKNIQYF; CDR3 DNA: TGCGCCAGCAGCCAAGAGGTAAGAGCCCCCCTAGCCAAAAACATTCAGTACTTC
D gene: NA; J gene: TRBJ1-4; V gene: TRBV12-3/TRBV12-4; clone size: NA; CDR3 length: 13; CDR3 protein: CASSFRLDEKLFF; CDR3 DNA: TGTGCCAGCAGTTTCCGACTTGATGAAAAACTGTTTTTT
D gene: TRBD1; J gene: TRBJ1-1; V gene: TRBV6-5; clone size: NA; CDR3 length: 14; CDR3 protein: CASSLGTGYTEAFF; CDR3 DNA: TGTGCCAGCAGTCTCGGGACAGGGTATACTGAAGCTTTCTTT
D gene: TRBD1; J gene: TRBJ1-2; V gene: TRBV11-3; clone size: NA; CDR3 length: 14; CDR3 protein: CASSPGQVLYGYTF; CDR3 DNA: TGTGCCAGCAGCCCCGGACAGGTCCTCTATGGCTACACCTTC
D gene: TRBD2; J gene: TRBJ2-1; V gene: TRBV6-2/TRBV6-3; clone size: NA; CDR3 length: 19; CDR3 protein: CASSYIIWLAGGSYNEQFF; CDR3 DNA: TGTGCCAGCAGTTATATCATCTGGCTAGCGGGAGGTTCCTACAATGAGCAGTTCTTC
D gene: NA; J gene: TRBJ1-1; V gene: TRBV4-1; clone size: NA; CDR3 length: 11; CDR3 protein: CASSPGGVAFF; CDR3 DNA: TGCGCCAGCAGCCCTGGAGGGGTCGCTTTCTTT
D gene: NA; J gene: TRBJ1-5; V gene: TRBV6-1; clone size: NA; CDR3 length: 13; CDR3 protein: CASSRLLNQPQHF; CDR3 DNA: TGTGCCAGCAGCCGACTGCTCAATCAGCCCCAGCATTTT
D gene: TRBD1; J gene: TRBJ1-5; V gene: TRBV19; clone size: NA; CDR3 length: 18; CDR3 protein: CASSSGTGGGFSNQPQHF; CDR3 DNA: TGTGCCAGTAGTTCCGGGACAGGGGGTGGCTTTAGCAATCAGCCCCAGCATTTT
D gene: TRBD2; J gene: TRBJ2-3; V gene: TRBV11-2; clone size: NA; CDR3 length: 17; CDR3 protein: CASSLDRGGGDTDTQYF; CDR3 DNA: TGTGCCAGCAGCTTAGATCGTGGCGGGGGGGACACAGATACGCAGTATTTT
D gene: NA; J gene: TRBJ1-5; V gene: TRBV27; clone size: NA; CDR3 length: 15; CDR3 protein: CASSLARGLNQPQHF; CDR3 DNA: TGTGCCAGCAGTTTGGCCCGGGGGTTAAATCAGCCCCAGCATTTT
D gene: TRBD1; J gene: TRBJ1-5; V gene: TRBV18; clone size: NA; CDR3 length: 15; CDR3 protein: CASSLQGPLNQPQHF; CDR3 DNA: TGTGCCAGCTCATTACAGGGGCCCCTCAATCAGCCCCAGCATTTT
D gene: NA; J gene: TRBJ2-6; V gene: TRBV24-1; clone size: NA; CDR3 length: 18; CDR3 protein: CATSDSRQGSSGANVLTF; CDR3 DNA: TGTGCCACCAGTGATTCGCGGCAGGGTAGCTCTGGGGCCAACGTCCTGACTTTC
D gene: TRBD1; J gene: TRBJ1-5; V gene: TRBV9; clone size: NA; CDR3 length: 15; CDR3 protein: CASSTTGVSYQPQHF; CDR3 DNA: TGTGCCAGCAGCACGACAGGGGTGTCTTATCAGCCCCAGCATTTT
D gene: NA; J gene: TRBJ2-7; V gene: TRBV12-3/TRBV12-4; clone size: NA; CDR3 length: 13; CDR3 protein: CASSRAGSYEQYF; CDR3 DNA: TGTGCCAGCAGTCGAGCGGGCTCCTACGAGCAGTACTTC
D gene: NA; J gene: TRBJ1-5; V gene: TRBV7-9; clone size: NA; CDR3 length: 12; CDR3 protein: CASSSTEQPQHF; CDR3 DNA: TGTGCCAGCAGCTCGACAGAACAGCCCCAGCATTTT
D gene: TRBD1; J gene: TRBJ1-2; V gene: TRBV7-2; clone size: NA; CDR3 length: 14; CDR3 protein: CASSTQDRVRGYTF; CDR3 DNA: TGTGCCAGCAGCACGCAGGACAGGGTTCGGGGCTACACCTTC
D gene: NA; J gene: TRBJ1-5; V gene: TRBV19; clone size: NA; CDR3 length: 12; CDR3 protein: CASSEGRQPQHF; CDR3 DNA: TGTGCCAGTAGCGAAGGCAGGCAGCCCCAGCATTTT
D gene: TRBD1; J gene: TRBJ2-1; V gene: TRBV7-8; clone size: few; CDR3 length: 15; CDR3 protein: CASSQTGGLYNEQFF; CDR3 DNA: TGTGCCAGCAGCCAGACAGGGGGCTTATACAATGAGCAGTTCTTC
D gene: TRBD2; J gene: TRBJ2-7; V gene: TRBV11-2; clone size: NA; CDR3 length: 17; CDR3 protein: CASSSRGSGRWSYEQYF; CDR3 DNA: TGTGCCAGCAGCTCCCGGGGTAGCGGGCGTTGGTCCTACGAGCAGTACTTC
D gene: TRBD2; J gene: TRBJ2-1; V gene: TRBV30; clone size: NA; CDR3 length: 14; CDR3 protein: CAWSGTSGYNEQFF; CDR3 DNA: TGTGCCTGGAGCGGGACTAGCGGTTACAATGAGCAGTTCTTC
D gene: NA; J gene: TRBJ1-1; V gene: TRBV7-2; clone size: NA; CDR3 length: 14; CDR3 protein: CASSLSGQVGEAFF; CDR3 DNA: TGTGCCAGCAGCTTAAGTGGGCAGGTTGGTGAAGCTTTCTTT
D gene: NA; J gene: TRBJ1-2; V gene: TRBV10-3; clone size: once; CDR3 length: 16; CDR3 protein: CAIKKVAGLLRVGYTF; CDR3 DNA: TGTGCCATCAAAAAGGTGGCAGGGTTATTGAGAGTCGGCTACACCTTC
D gene: TRBD1; J gene: TRBJ2-5; V gene: TRBV19; clone size: NA; CDR3 length: 16; CDR3 protein: CASTPRTGIKAETQYF; CDR3 DNA: TGTGCCAGTACTCCCCGGACAGGGATCAAAGCGGAGACCCAGTACTTC
D gene: TRBD2; J gene: TRBJ2-7; V gene: TRBV15; clone size: NA; CDR3 length: 16; CDR3 protein: CATSRREREAGYEQYF; CDR3 DNA: TGTGCCACCAGCAGACGAGAGCGGGAGGCCGGATACGAGCAGTACTTC
D gene: TRBD1; J gene: TRBJ2-5; V gene: TRBV2; clone size: NA; CDR3 length: 13; CDR3 protein: CARLNYRGETQYF; CDR3 DNA: TGTGCCAGGTTAAACTACAGGGGTGAGACCCAGTACTTC
D gene: NA; J gene: TRBJ1-3; V gene: TRBV7-9; clone size: few; CDR3 length: 16; CDR3 protein: CASSLARGGSGNTIYF; CDR3 DNA: TGTGCCAGCAGCTTAGCCCGCGGGGGCTCTGGAAACACCATATATTTT
D gene: NA; J gene: TRBJ1-3; V gene: TRBV27; clone size: NA; CDR3 length: 13; CDR3 protein: CASRQGSGNTIYF; CDR3 DNA: TGTGCCAGCCGCCAGGGTTCTGGAAACACCATATATTTT
D gene: NA; J gene: TRBJ1-3; V gene: TRBV12-3/TRBV12-4; clone size: NA; CDR3 length: 13; CDR3 protein: CASSFRTGGTIYF; CDR3 DNA: TGTGCCAGCAGTTTCCGGACCGGAGGCACCATATATTTT
D gene: TRBD1; J gene: TRBJ1-1; V gene: TRBV6-5; clone size: NA; CDR3 length: 15; CDR3 protein: CASSYWGTGDTEAFF; CDR3 DNA: TGTGCCAGCAGTTACTGGGGGACAGGGGACACTGAAGCTTTCTTT
D gene: NA; J gene: TRBJ2-3; V gene: TRBV25-1; clone size: NA; CDR3 length: 13; CDR3 protein: CASSVAGTDTQYF; CDR3 DNA: TGTGCCAGCAGTGTAGCGGGCACAGATACGCAGTATTTT
D gene: NA; J gene: TRBJ1-2; V gene: TRBV28; clone size: few; CDR3 length: 15; CDR3 protein: CASLRGTRANYGYTF; CDR3 DNA: TGTGCCAGCTTGAGGGGGACCAGAGCTAACTATGGCTACACCTTC
D gene: NA; J gene: TRBJ2-7; V gene: TRBV6-5; clone size: NA; CDR3 length: 15; CDR3 protein: CASSYSGWGSYEQYF; CDR3 DNA: TGTGCCAGCAGTTACAGCGGATGGGGCTCCTACGAGCAGTACTTC
D gene: TRBD1; J gene: TRBJ1-3; V gene: TRBV7-2; clone size: NA; CDR3 length: 16; CDR3 protein: CASSLVGRGLGNTIYF; CDR3 DNA: TGTGCCAGCAGCTTAGTGGGCAGGGGGCTGGGAAACACCATATATTTT
D gene: NA; J gene: TRBJ2-3; V gene: TRBV3-1/TRBV3-2; clone size: NA; CDR3 length: 13; CDR3 protein: CASSQDNSDTQYF; CDR3 DNA: TGTGCCAGCAGCCAAGACAACTCAGATACGCAGTATTTT
D gene: NA; J gene: TRBJ2-7; V gene: TRBV29-1; clone size: once; CDR3 length: 13; CDR3 protein: CSVVVLEAYEQYF; CDR3 DNA: TGCAGCGTTGTGGTCCTAGAAGCCTACGAGCAGTACTTC
D gene: TRBD1; J gene: TRBJ1-4; V gene: TRBV18; clone size: NA; CDR3 length: 12; CDR3 protein: CASSPRQGELFF; CDR3 DNA: TGTGCCAGCTCGCCTCGACAGGGAGAACTGTTTTTT
D gene: TRBD2; J gene: TRBJ2-7; V gene: TRBV19; clone size: NA; CDR3 length: 14; CDR3 protein: CATSGTSVSYEQYF; CDR3 DNA: TGTGCCACGTCCGGGACTAGCGTTTCCTACGAGCAGTACTTC
D gene: NA; J gene: TRBJ1-5; V gene: TRBV15; clone size: NA; CDR3 length: 15; CDR3 protein: CATSSDSYGNQPQHF; CDR3 DNA: TGTGCCACCAGCAGCGACAGCTACGGCAATCAGCCCCAGCATTTT